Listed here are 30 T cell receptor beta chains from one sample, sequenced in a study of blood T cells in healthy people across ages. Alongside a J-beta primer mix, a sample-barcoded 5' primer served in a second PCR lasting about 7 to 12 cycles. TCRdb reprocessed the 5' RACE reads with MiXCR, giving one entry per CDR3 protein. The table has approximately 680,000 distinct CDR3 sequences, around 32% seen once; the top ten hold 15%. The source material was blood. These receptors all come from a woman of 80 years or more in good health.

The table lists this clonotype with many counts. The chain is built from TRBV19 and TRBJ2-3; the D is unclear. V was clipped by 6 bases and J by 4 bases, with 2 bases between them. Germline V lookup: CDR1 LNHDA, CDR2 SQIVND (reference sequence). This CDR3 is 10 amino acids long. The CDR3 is CASRADTQYF. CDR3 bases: TGTGCCAGTAGGGCAGATACGCAGTATTTT.

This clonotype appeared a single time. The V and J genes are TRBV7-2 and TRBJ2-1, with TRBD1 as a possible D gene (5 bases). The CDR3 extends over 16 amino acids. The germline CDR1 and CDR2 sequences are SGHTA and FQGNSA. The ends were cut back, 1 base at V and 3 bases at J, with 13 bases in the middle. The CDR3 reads CASSLEVRTLYNEQFF. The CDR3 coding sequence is TGTGCCAGCAGCTTAGAAGTCCGGACACTCTACAATGAGCAGTTCTTC.

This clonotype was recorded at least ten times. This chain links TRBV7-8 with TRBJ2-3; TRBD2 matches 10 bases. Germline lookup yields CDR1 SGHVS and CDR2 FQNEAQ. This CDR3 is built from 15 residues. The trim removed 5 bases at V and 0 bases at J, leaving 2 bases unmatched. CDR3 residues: CASSTSGASTDTQYF. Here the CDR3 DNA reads TGTGCCAGCAGCACTAGCGGGGCTAGCACAGATACGCAGTATTTT.

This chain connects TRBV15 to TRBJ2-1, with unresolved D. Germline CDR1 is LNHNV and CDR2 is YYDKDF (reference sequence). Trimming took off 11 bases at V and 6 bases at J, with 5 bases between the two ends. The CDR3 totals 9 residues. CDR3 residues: CAVVNEQFF. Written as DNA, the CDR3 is TGTGCCGTTGTCAATGAGCAGTTCTTC.

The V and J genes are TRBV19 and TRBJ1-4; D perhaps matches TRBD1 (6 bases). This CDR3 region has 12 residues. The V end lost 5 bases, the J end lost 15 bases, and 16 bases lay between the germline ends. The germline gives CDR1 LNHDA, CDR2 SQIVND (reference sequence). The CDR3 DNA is TGTGCCAGTAGTGCCCAGGACAGTCGCTTGTTTTTT. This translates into CASSAQDSRLFF.

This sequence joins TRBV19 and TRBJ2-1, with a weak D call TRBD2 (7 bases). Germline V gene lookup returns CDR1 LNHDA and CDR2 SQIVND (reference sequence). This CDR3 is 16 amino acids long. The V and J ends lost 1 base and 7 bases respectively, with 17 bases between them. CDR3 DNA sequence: TGTGCCAGTAGTATAGCGGGGCGGGGGCGAGGAAATGAGCAGTTCTTC. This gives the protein CASSIAGRGRGNEQFF. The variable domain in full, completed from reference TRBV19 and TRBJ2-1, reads DGGITQSPKYLFRKEGQNVTLSCEQNLNHDAMYWYRQDPGQGLRLIYYSQIVNDFQKGDIAEGYSVSREKKESFPLTVTSAQKNPTAFYLCASSIAGRGRGNEQFFGPGTRLTVL.

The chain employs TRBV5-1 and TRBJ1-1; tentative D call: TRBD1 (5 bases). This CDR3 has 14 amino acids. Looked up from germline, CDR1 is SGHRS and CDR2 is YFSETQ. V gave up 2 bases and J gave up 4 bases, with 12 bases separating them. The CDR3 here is CASSLGERTTEAFF. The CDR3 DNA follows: TGCGCCAGCAGCTTAGGGGAGAGGACCACTGAAGCTTTCTTT.

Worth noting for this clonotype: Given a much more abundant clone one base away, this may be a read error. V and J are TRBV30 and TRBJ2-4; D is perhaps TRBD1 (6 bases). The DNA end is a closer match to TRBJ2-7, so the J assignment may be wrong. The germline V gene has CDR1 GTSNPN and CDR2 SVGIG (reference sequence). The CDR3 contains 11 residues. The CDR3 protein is CAGKGAYEQYF. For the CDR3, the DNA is TGTGCCGGGAAGGGGGCCTACGAGCAGTACTTC.

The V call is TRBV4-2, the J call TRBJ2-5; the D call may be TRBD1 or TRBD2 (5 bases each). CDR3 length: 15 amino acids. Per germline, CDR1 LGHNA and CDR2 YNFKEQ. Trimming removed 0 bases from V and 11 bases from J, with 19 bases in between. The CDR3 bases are TGTGCCAGCAGCCAAGACGGGGCGGATAGGAATGAGCAGTACTTC. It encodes CASSQDGADRNEQYF.

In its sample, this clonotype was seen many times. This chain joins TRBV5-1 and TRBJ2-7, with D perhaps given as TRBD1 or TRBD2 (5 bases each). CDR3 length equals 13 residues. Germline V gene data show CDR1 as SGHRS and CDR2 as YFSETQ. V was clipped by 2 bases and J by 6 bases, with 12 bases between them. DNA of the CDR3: TGCGCCAGCAGCTTCGGGGCGCTCGGCGAGCAGTACTTC. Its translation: CASSFGALGEQYF.

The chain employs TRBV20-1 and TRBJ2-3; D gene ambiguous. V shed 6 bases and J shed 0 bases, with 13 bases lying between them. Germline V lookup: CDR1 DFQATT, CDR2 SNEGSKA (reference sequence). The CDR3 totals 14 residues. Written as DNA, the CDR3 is TGCAGTGCCTGGGGTAGGGTTAGCACAGATACGCAGTATTTT. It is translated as CSAWGRVSTDTQYF.

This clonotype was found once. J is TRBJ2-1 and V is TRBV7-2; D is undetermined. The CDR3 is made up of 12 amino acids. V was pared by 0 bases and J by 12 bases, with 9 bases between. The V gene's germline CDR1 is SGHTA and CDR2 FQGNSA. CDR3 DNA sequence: TGTGCCAGCAGCTTAGCTAGGGTGGTGCAGTTCTTC. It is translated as CASSLARVVQFF.

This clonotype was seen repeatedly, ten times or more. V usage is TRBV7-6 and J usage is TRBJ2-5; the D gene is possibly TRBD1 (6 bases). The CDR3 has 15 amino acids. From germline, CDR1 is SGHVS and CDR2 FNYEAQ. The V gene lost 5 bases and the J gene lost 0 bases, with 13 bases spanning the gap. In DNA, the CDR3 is TGTGCCAGCAGCCTAGACCAGGGGTACCAAGAGACCCAGTACTTC. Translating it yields CASSLDQGYQETQYF.

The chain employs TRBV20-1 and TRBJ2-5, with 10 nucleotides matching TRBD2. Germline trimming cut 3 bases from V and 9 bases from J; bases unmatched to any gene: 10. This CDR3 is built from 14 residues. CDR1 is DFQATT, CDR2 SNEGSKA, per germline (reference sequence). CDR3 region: CSASLLAGVEAQYF. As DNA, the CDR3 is TGCAGTGCTAGTCTCCTAGCGGGGGTGGAAGCCCAGTACTTC.

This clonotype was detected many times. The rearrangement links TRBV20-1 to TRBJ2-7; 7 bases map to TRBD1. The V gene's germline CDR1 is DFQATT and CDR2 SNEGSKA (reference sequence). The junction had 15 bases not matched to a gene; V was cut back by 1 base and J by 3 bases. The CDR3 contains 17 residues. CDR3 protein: CSARAGTAGPGGYEQYF. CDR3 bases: TGCAGTGCTAGAGCTGGGACAGCCGGTCCGGGTGGCTACGAGCAGTACTTC.

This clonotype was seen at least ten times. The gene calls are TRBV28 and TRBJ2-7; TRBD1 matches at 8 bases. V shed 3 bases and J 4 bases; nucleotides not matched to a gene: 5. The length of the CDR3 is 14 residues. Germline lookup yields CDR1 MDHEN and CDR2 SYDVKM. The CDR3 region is CASSFSGTGYEQYF. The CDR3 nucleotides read TGTGCCAGCAGTTTTTCCGGGACAGGATACGAGCAGTACTTC.

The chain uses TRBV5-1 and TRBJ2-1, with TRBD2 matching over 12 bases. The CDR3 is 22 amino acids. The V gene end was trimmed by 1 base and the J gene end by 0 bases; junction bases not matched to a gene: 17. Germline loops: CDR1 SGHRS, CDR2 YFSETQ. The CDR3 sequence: CASSLPALPGLAGLSSYNEQFF. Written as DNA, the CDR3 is TGCGCCAGCAGCTTGCCGGCGCTTCCGGGACTAGCGGGTCTAAGCTCCTACAATGAGCAGTTCTTC.

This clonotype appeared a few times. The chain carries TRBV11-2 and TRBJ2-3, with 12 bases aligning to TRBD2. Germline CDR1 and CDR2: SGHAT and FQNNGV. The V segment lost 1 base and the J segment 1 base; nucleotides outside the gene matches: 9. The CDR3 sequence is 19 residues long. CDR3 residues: CASSLGWAGTSGRTDTQYF. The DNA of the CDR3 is TGTGCCAGCAGCTTAGGGTGGGCAGGGACTAGCGGGCGCACAGATACGCAGTATTTT.

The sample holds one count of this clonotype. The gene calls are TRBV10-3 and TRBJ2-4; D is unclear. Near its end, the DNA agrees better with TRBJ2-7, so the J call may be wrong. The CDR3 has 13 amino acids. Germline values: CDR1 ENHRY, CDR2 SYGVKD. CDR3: CAISDGTSYEQYF. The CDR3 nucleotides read TGTGCCATCAGTGACGGAACCTCGTACGAGCAGTACTTC.

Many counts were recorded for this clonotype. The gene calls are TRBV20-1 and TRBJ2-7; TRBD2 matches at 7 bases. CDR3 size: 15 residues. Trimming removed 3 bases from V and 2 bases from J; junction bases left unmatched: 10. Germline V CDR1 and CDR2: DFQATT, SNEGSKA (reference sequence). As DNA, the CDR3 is TGCAGTGCTAGCGGGCTAGCGGCACCTACCTACGAGCAGTACTTC. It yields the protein CSASGLAAPTYEQYF.

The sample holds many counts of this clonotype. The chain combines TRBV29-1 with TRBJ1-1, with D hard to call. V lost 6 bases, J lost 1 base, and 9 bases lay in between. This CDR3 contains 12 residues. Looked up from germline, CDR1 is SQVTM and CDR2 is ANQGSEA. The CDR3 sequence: CSVKDGNTEAFF. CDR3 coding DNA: TGCAGCGTAAAGGACGGGAACACTGAAGCTTTCTTT.

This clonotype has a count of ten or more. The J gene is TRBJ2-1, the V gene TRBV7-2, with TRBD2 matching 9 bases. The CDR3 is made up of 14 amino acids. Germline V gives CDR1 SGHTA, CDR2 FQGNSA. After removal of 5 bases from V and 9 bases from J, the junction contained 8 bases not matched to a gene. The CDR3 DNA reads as TGTGCCAGCAGCCCAGGGACTAGCCTCGGTGAGCAGTTCTTC. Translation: CASSPGTSLGEQFF.

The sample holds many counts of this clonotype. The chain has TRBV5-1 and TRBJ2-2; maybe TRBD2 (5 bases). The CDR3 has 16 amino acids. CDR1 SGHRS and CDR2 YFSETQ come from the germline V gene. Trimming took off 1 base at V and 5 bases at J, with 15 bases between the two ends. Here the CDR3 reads CASSLRASSRTGELFF. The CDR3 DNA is TGCGCCAGCAGCTTGAGGGCTAGCTCGAGAACCGGGGAGCTGTTTTTT.

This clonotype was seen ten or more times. The CDR3 DNA reads TGTGCCAGCAGCGCGGGACTCCTTCGCGAGACCCAGTACTTC. Translation: CASSAGLLRETQYF. V is TRBV11-2 and J is TRBJ2-5; D perhaps matches TRBD2 (6 bases). Between the trimmed V and J ends, which lost 5 bases and 5 bases, there was a span of 15 bases. The CDR3 contains 14 residues. The V gene's germline CDR1 is SGHAT and CDR2 FQNNGV.

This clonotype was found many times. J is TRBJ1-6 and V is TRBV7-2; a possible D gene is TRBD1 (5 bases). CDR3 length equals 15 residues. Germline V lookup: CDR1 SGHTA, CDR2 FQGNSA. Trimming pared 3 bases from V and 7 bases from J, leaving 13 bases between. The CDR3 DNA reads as TGTGCCAGCAGCTTCCCGGGACGAGTAAATTCACCCCTCCACTTT. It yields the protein CASSFPGRVNSPLHF.

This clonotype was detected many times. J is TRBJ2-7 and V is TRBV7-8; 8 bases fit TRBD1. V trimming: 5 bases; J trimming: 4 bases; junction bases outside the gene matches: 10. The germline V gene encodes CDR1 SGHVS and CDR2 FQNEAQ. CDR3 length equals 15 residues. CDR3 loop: CASSPRDRLTYEQYF. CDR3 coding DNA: TGTGCCAGCAGCCCACGGGACAGGTTGACATACGAGCAGTACTTC.

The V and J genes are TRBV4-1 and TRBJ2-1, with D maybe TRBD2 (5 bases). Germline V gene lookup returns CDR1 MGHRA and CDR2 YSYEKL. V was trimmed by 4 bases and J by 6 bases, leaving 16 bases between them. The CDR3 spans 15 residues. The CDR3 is CASSRSGERRNEQFF. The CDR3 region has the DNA TGCGCCAGCAGCCGCTCCGGGGAGCGGCGCAATGAGCAGTTCTTC.

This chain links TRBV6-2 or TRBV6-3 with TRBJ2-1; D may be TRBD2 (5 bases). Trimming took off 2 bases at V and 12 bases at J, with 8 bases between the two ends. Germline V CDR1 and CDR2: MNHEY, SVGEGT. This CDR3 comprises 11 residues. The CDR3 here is CASSYGAGQFF. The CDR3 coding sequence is TGTGCCAGCAGTTACGGCGCGGGGCAGTTCTTC.

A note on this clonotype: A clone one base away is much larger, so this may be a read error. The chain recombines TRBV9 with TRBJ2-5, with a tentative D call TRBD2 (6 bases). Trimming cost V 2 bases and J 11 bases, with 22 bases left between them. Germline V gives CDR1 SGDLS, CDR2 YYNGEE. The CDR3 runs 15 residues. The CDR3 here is CASSVGRGGHNEQYF. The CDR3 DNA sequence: TGTGCCAGCAGCGTGGGTCGTGGAGGGCACAATGAGCAGTACTTC. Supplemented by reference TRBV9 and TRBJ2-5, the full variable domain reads DSGVTQTPKHLITATGQRVTLRCSPRSGDLSVYWYQQSLDQGLQFLIQYYNGEERAKGNILERFSAQQFPDLHSELNLSSLELGDSALYFCASSVGRGGHNEQYFGPGTRLLVL.

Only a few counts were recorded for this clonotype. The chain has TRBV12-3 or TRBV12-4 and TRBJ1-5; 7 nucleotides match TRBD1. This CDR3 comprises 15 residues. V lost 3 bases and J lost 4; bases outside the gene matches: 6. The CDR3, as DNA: TGTGCCAGCAGTTTTACAGGGGCCGTAAATCAGCCCCAGCATTTT. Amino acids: CASSFTGAVNQPQHF.